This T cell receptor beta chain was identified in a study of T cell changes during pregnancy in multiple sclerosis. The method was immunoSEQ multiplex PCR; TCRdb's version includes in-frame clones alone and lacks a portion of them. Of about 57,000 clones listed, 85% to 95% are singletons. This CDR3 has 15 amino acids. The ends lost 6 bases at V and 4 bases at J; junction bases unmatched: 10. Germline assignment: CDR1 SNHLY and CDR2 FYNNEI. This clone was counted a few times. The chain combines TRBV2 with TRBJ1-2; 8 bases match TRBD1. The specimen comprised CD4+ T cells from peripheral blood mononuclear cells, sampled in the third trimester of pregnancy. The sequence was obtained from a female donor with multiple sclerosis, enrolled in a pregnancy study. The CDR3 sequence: CASRKGTGGGYGYTF. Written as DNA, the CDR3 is TGTGCCAGCAGAAAGGGTACAGGGGGAGGCTATGGCTACACCTTC.